The 12 T cell receptor beta chains below all came from one sample that was sequenced in a study of early T cells in non-severe SARS-CoV-2 infection. Using its own MiXCR run on the 5' RACE reads, TCRdb lists one record per CDR3 protein. Altogether 20,000 to 25,000 distinct CDR3 sequences are present, about 4.5% being singletons, with the ten largest covering approximately 14%. Sequencing input: whole blood. The receptors here all came from an adult who was a healthcare worker with PCR-confirmed SARS-CoV-2 infection or an uninfected control (not recorded which).

There are many counts of this clonotype. Here the CDR3 reads CASSSRGTGYTF. The CDR3 region has the DNA TGTGCCAGCAGCTCGAGAGGGACAGGCTACACCTTC. The V and J genes are TRBV7-9 and TRBJ1-2; a possible D gene is TRBD1 (6 bases). Trimming stripped 4 bases from V and 8 bases from J, with 11 bases between. CDR1 and CDR2 (germline): SEHNR, FQNEAQ (reference sequence). This CDR3 contains 12 residues.

In its sample, this clonotype was seen many times. This chain links TRBV6-2 or TRBV6-3 with TRBJ2-7; TRBD2 might be the D (7 bases). Germline V CDR1 and CDR2: MNHEY, SVGEGT. This CDR3 comprises 13 residues. Trimming stripped 6 bases from V and 3 bases from J, with 12 bases between. CDR3 loop: CASRRGALYEQYF. The DNA for the CDR3 is TGTGCCAGCAGACGGGGGGCCCTCTACGAGCAGTACTTC.

About this clonotype: This may be a read error, as it is one base from a much larger clone. The chain couples TRBV4-2 to TRBJ2-7; D perhaps matches TRBD2 (6 bases). The CDR3 has 16 amino acids. Per the germline V gene, CDR1 is LGHNA and CDR2 is YNFKEQ. The CDR3 region has the DNA TGTGTCAGCAGCCAAGATGGAGCTAGCGCCACCTACGAGCAGTACTTC. Protein product: CVSSQDGASATYEQYF.

This clonotype was detected only a few times. V gene TRBV7-9 combines with J gene TRBJ1-1; 12 bases line up with TRBD1. CDR1 SEHNR and CDR2 FQNEAQ come from the germline V gene (reference sequence). The J segment lost 5 bases and the V segment lost 5 bases, leaving 9 bases of the junction unmatched. The CDR3 loop spans 16 amino acids. CDR3 coding DNA: TGTGCCAGCAGCCCGGGACAGGGGGCGGCGGGGACTGAAGCTTTCTTT. Translated, it gives CASSPGQGAAGTEAFF.

At least ten counts were recorded for this clonotype. J is TRBJ2-7 and V is TRBV5-1; no definite D call. The V end lost 7 bases, the J end lost 0 bases, and 17 bases lay between the germline ends. The CDR3 runs 15 residues. From germline, CDR1 is SGHRS and CDR2 YFSETQ. The CDR3 DNA follows: TGCGCCAGCCCACCAGAACAAGCGAGCTCCTACGAGCAGTACTTC. Translation: CASPPEQASSYEQYF. The entire variable domain, with the rest obtained from reference TRBV5-1 and TRBJ2-7, is as follows: KAGVTQTPRYLIKTRGQQVTLSCSPISGHRSVSWYQQTPGQGLQFLFEYFSETQRNKGNFPGRFSGRQFSNSRSEMNVSTLELGDSALYLCASPPEQASSYEQYFGPGTRLTVT.

The chain is built from TRBV28 and TRBJ2-1; 10 nucleotides line up with TRBD1. Germline-derived CDR1 and CDR2 are MDHEN and SYDVKM. Trimming cost V 4 bases and J 13 bases; bases outside gene matches: 1. This CDR3 has 11 residues. The CDR3 loop is CASSWTGGQFF. The CDR3 bases are TGTGCCAGCAGTTGGACAGGGGGACAGTTCTTC. Combining the CDR3 with reference TRBV28 and TRBJ2-1 gives the whole variable domain DVKVTQSSRYLVKRTGEKVFLECVQDMDHENMFWYRQDPGLGLRLIYFSYDVKMKEKGDIPEGYSVSREKKERFSLILESASTNQTSMYLCASSWTGGQFFGPGTRLTVL.

This clonotype was counted between two and nine times. The gene calls are TRBV7-2 and TRBJ1-2; the D gene is possibly TRBD1 (6 bases). V lost 8 bases to trimming and J lost 4 bases, with 8 bases between them. This CDR3 is 11 amino acids long. Per the germline V gene, CDR1 is SGHTA and CDR2 is FQGNSA. DNA for the CDR3: TGTGCCAGCGGGACAAGCTATGGCTACACCTTC. Translation: CASGTSYGYTF.

This clonotype was found many times. The chain recombines TRBV20-1 with TRBJ1-6, with 8 positions matching TRBD1. J lost 9 bases, V lost 5 bases, and 9 bases had no gene match. In germline, CDR1 is DFQATT, CDR2 SNEGSKA (reference sequence). This CDR3 region has 14 residues. The CDR3 protein is CSARGQGDFSPLHF. In DNA form, the CDR3 reads TGCAGTGCTCGTGGACAGGGTGATTTTTCACCCCTCCACTTT.

This clonotype was detected ten times or more. V gene TRBV7-3 combines with J gene TRBJ2-1; D call uncertain. Germline lookup yields CDR1 SGHTA and CDR2 FQGTGA. The CDR3 loop spans 17 amino acids. V was shortened by 0 bases and J by 5 bases, with 17 bases between the two germline ends. The CDR3 region is CASSLTGPTQINNEQFF. CDR3 bases: TGTGCCAGCAGCTTAACCGGGCCTACCCAAATTAACAATGAGCAGTTCTTC.

This clonotype was found many times. V usage is TRBV6-2 or TRBV6-3 and J usage is TRBJ2-1; D is tentatively TRBD1 or TRBD2 (7 bases each). This CDR3 has 14 residues. CDR1 and CDR2 from the germline V gene are MNHEY and SVGEGT. V lost 8 bases and J 2 bases, leaving 13 bases between the germline ends. The CDR3 loop reads CASGDSGAYNEQFF. The CDR3 coding sequence is TGTGCCAGCGGGGACAGCGGGGCCTACAATGAGCAGTTCTTC.

This clonotype was observed at least ten times. The chain has TRBV13 and TRBJ1-1, with D tentatively TRBD1 (6 bases). CDR3 size: 14 residues. Germline V gene sequence: CDR1 PRHDT, CDR2 FYEKMQ (reference sequence). V was clipped by 6 bases and J by 3 bases, with 14 bases between them. The CDR3 nucleotides are TGTGCCAGCAGTTCGGACAGCTACTACACTGAAGCTTTCTTT. It translates to CASSSDSYYTEAFF. The full variable domain, its missing parts supplied by reference TRBV13 and TRBJ1-1, is AAGVIQSPRHLIKEKRETATLKCYPIPRHDTVYWYQQGPGQDPQFLISFYEKMQSDKGSIPDRFSAQQFSDYHSELNMSSLELGDSALYFCASSSDSYYTEAFFGQGTRLTVV.

This clonotype was recorded many times. Here the CDR3 DNA reads TGTGCCAGCAGTCCCCGGGACAACTACTATCAGCCCCAGCATTTT. It yields the protein CASSPRDNYYQPQHF. V is TRBV12-3 or TRBV12-4 and J is TRBJ1-5, with D possibly being TRBD1 (6 bases). The ends were cut back, 5 bases at V and 5 bases at J, with 16 bases in the middle. The CDR3 loop spans 15 amino acids.